Listed here are 9 T cell receptor beta chains from one sample, sequenced in a study of CD8+ T cells in alopecia areata. Treatment meaning: oral pan-JAK inhibitor, 5-10 mg twice daily. As the sequencing template, cDNA was produced by extracting RNA and reverse transcribing it. The repertoire was sequenced with immunoSEQ multiplex PCR; TCRdb's copy has only in-frame clones and lacks some. The sample lists about 200,000 clones; roughly 64% were seen once. The material sequenced was CD4+ T cells sorted from blood, taken at week 24, from a patient treated with tofacitinib. Receptor source: a human donor with alopecia areata.

This clone was counted between two and nine times. The chain is built from TRBV2 and TRBJ2-4, with D possibly being TRBD1 (6 bases). This CDR3 has 14 amino acids. Germline V gives CDR1 SNHLY, CDR2 FYNNEI. Between the trimmed V and J ends, which lost 7 bases and 3 bases, there was a span of 13 bases. CDR3 sequence: CASINRAVKNIQYF. The CDR3 coding sequence is TGTGCCAGCATTAACAGGGCGGTCAAAAACATTCAGTACTTC.

In this sample, this clone turned up once. The genes are TRBV29-1 and TRBJ2-7, with TRBD2 matching over 12 bases. CDR1 is SQVTM, CDR2 ANQGSEA, per germline. The CDR3 spans 18 residues. Trimming cost V 7 bases and J 4 bases; bases outside gene matches: 20. CDR3 loop: CSAVGPGTSGYGGYEQYF. The CDR3 bases are TGCAGCGCCGTTGGACCTGGGACTAGCGGGTACGGTGGGTACGAGCAGTACTTC.

The chain links TRBV15 to TRBJ1-2; no definite D call. Trimming stripped 0 bases from V and 7 bases from J, with 15 bases between. The CDR3 is made up of 15 amino acids. Germline assignment: CDR1 LNHNV and CDR2 YYDKDF (reference sequence). CDR3 sequence: CATSRDLAGSSGYTF. The CDR3 region has the DNA TGTGCCACCAGCAGAGATTTGGCAGGATCCAGTGGCTACACCTTC.

The rearrangement links TRBV6-5 to TRBJ2-7, with no clear D. Per germline, CDR1 MNHEY and CDR2 SVGAGI. V was clipped by 2 bases and J by 5 bases, with 16 bases between them. The CDR3 has 15 residues. Here the CDR3 reads CASSYGVPGVNEQYF. CDR3 in DNA: TGTGCCAGCAGTTACGGGGTCCCGGGTGTCAACGAGCAGTACTTC.

V gene TRBV7-2 combines with J gene TRBJ2-4, with 7 bases aligning to TRBD2. The ends lost 6 bases at V and 1 base at J; junction bases unmatched: 9. The CDR3 loop spans 16 amino acids. The V gene's germline CDR1 is SGHTA and CDR2 FQGNSA. CDR3 protein: CASRPAGSGAKNIQYF. CDR3 in DNA: TGTGCCAGCAGGCCAGCGGGGAGTGGGGCCAAAAACATTCAGTACTTC.

This chain connects TRBV9 to TRBJ2-1, with 10 bases that match TRBD2. The CDR3 is 18 amino acids. From germline, CDR1 is SGDLS and CDR2 YYNGEE. Losses at the gene ends were 0 bases for V and 0 bases for J; bases not matched to a gene: 6. The chain's CDR3 is CASSVVSGGTRSYNEQFF. The CDR3 bases are TGTGCCAGCAGCGTAGTTAGCGGGGGGACTCGCTCCTACAATGAGCAGTTCTTC.

The sample holds many counts of this clone. CDR3 amino acids: CASSSGQLNTIYF. The CDR3 nucleotides are TGTGCCAGCAGCTCCGGACAGCTGAACACCATATATTTT. The rearrangement uses TRBV7-2 and TRBJ1-3; weak D call: TRBD1 (6 bases). Trimming cost V 4 bases and J 7 bases, with 11 bases left between them. The CDR3 consists of 13 residues. The germline CDR1 and CDR2 sequences are SGHTA and FQGNSA.

This clone was seen only a few times. V is TRBV4-1 and J is TRBJ1-5; D gene uncertain. The CDR3 runs 16 residues. CDR1 is MGHRA and CDR2 is YSYEKL in the germline V gene. Trimming removed 3 bases from V and 4 bases from J, with 16 bases in between. Here the CDR3 reads CASSQPGHWGNQPQHF. The CDR3 region has the DNA TGCGCCAGCAGCCAGCCGGGCCACTGGGGAAATCAGCCCCAGCATTTT.

This CDR3 is CASSASYNEQFF. The CDR3 DNA reads as TGTGCCAGCAGCGCCAGCTACAATGAGCAGTTCTTC. The chain uses TRBV7-2 and TRBJ2-1; D remains ambiguous. This CDR3 region has 12 residues. The V and J ends lost 5 bases and 3 bases respectively, with 5 bases between them. CDR1 SGHTA and CDR2 FQGNSA come from the germline V gene.